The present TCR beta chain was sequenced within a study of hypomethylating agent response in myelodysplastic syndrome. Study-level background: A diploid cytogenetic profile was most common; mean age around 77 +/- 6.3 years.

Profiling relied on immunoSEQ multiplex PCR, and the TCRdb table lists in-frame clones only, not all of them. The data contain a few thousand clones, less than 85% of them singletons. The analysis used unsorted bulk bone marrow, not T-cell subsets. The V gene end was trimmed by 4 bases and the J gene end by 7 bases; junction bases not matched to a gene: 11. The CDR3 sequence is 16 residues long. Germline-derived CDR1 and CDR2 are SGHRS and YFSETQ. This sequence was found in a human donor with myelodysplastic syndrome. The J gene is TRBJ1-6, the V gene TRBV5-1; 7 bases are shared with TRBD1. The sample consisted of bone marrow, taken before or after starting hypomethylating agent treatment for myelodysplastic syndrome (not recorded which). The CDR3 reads CASSLQVGQLNSPLHF. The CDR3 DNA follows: TGCGCCAGCAGCCTCCAGGTGGGACAGTTAAATTCACCCCTCCACTTT.